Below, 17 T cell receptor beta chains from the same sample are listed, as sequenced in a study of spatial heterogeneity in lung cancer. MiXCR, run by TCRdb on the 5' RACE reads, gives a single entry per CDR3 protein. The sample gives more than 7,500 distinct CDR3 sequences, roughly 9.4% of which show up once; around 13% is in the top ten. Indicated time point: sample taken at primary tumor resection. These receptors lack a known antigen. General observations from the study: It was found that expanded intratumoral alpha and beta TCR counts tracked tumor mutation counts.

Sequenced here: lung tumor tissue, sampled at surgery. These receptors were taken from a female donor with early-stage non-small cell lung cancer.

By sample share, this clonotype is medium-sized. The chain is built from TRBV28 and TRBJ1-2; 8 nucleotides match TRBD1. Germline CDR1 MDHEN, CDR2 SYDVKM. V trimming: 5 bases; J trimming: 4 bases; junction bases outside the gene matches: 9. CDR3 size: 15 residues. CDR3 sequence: CASSPGQGSLYGYTF. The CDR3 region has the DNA TGTGCCAGCAGTCCCGGACAGGGATCGCTCTATGGCTACACCTTC.

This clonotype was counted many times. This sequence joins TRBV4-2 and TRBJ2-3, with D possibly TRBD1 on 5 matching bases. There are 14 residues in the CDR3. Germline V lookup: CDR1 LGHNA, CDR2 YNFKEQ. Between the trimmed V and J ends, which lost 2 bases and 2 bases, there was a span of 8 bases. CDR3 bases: TGTGCCAGCAGCCAACCCAGGGTCACAGATACGCAGTATTTT. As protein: CASSQPRVTDTQYF.

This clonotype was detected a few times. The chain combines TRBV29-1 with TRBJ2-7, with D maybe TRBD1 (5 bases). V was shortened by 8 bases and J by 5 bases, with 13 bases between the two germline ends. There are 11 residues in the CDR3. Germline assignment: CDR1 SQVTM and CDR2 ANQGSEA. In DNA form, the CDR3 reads TGCAGCTATGGACACTTTAACGAGCAGTACTTC. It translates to CSYGHFNEQYF.

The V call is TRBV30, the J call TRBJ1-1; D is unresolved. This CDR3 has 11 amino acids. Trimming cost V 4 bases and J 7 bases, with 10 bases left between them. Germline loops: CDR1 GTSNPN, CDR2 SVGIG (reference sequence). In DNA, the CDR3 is TGTGCCTGGATTGGGAGAATTGAAGCTTTCTTT. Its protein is CAWIGRIEAFF.

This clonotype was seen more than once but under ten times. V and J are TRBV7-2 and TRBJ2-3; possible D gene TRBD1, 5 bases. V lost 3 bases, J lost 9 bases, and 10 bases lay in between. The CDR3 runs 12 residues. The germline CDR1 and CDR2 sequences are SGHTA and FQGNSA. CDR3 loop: CASSLAGWTQYF. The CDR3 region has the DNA TGTGCCAGCAGCTTGGCAGGGTGGACGCAGTATTTT.

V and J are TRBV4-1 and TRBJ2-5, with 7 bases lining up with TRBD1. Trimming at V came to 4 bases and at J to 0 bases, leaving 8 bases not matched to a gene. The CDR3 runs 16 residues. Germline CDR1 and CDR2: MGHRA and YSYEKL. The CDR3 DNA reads TGCGCCAGCAGCCGTTGGACAGGCGGCGACCAAGAGACCCAGTACTTC. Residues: CASSRWTGGDQETQYF.

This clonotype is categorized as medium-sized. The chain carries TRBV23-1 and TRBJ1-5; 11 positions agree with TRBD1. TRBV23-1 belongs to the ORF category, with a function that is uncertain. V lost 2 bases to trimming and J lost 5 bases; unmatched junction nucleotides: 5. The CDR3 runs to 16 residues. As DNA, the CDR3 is TGCGCCAGCAGTCAACCTAGGACAGGGGGCCATCAGCCCCAGCATTTT. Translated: CASSQPRTGGHQPQHF.

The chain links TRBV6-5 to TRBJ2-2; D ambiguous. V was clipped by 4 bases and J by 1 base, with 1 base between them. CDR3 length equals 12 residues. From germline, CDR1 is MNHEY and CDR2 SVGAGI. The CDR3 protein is CASSLNTGELFF. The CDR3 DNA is TGTGCCAGCAGTTTGAACACCGGGGAGCTGTTTTTT.

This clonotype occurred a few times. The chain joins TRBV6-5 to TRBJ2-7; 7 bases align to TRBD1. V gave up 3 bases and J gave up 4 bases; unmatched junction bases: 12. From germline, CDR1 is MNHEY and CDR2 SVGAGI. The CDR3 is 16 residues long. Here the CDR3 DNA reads TGTGCCAGCAGTTATTCTAACAGGGGAAATCGATACGAGCAGTACTTC. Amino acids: CASSYSNRGNRYEQYF.

The CDR3 bases are TGTGCCAGCAGCCGGACAGGGAAGGGAAACATTCAGTACTTC. Translated: CASSRTGKGNIQYF. The chain has TRBV28 and TRBJ2-4; TRBD1 matches 8 bases. The CDR3 is made up of 14 amino acids. The J segment lost 6 bases and the V segment lost 6 bases, leaving 7 bases of the junction unmatched. From germline, CDR1 is MDHEN and CDR2 SYDVKM.

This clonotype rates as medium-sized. CDR3 DNA sequence: TGTGCCACCAACCAGGCCTACGAGCAGTACTTC. Its protein product is CATNQAYEQYF. The chain combines TRBV6-1 with TRBJ2-7; D gene unclear. The CDR3 spans 11 residues. V lost 10 bases, J lost 2 bases, and 9 bases lay in between. In germline, CDR1 is MNHNS, CDR2 SASEGT.

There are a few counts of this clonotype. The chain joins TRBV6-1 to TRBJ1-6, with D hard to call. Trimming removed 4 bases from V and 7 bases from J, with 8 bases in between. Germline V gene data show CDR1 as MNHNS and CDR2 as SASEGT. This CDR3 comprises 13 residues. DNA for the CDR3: TGTGCCAGCAGTGTAGGGATCAATTCACCCCTCCACTTT. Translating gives CASSVGINSPLHF.

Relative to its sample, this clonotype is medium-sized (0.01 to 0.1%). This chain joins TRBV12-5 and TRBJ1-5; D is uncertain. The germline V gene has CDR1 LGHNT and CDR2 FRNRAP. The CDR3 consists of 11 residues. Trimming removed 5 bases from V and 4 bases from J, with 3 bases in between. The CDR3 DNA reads TGTGCTAGTGGTCCAAATCAGCCCCAGCATTTT. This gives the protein CASGPNQPQHF.

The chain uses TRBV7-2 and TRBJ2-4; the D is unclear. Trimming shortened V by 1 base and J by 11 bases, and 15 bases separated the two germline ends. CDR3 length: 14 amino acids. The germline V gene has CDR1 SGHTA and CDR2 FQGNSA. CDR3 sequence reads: CASSLVAAVGFQYF. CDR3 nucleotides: TGTGCCAGCAGCTTAGTGGCGGCGGTCGGGTTTCAGTACTTC.

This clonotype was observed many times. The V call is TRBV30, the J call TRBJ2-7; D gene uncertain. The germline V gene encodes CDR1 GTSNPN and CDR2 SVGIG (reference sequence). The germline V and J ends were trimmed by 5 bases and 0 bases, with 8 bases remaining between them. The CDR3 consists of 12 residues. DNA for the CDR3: TGTGCCTGGGAGGCGAGCTCCTACGAGCAGTACTTC. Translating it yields CAWEASSYEQYF.

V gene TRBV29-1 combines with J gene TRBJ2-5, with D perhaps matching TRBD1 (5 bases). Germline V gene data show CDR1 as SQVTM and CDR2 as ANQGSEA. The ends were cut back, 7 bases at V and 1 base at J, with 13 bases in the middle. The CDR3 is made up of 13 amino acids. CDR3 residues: CSASGYPQETQYF. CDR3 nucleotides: TGCAGCGCTTCAGGGTATCCCCAAGAGACCCAGTACTTC.

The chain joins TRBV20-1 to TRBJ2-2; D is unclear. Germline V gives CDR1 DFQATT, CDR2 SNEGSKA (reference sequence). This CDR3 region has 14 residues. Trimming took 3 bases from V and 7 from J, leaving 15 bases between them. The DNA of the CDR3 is TGCAGTGCTAGTCCGGGCCTCACGAGCGGGGAGCTGTTTTTT. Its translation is CSASPGLTSGELFF.